Each of the 20 T cell receptor beta chains below was sequenced from the same sample in a study of blood T cells in healthy people across ages. Alongside a J-beta primer mix, a sample-barcoded 5' primer served in a second PCR lasting roughly 6 to 11 cycles. TCRdb re-called the 5' RACE reads through MiXCR, storing one row per CDR3 protein. The sample carries fewer than 700,000 distinct CDR3 sequences, around 41% recorded once. Specimen: blood. These TCRs come from a man older than 75 in good health.

This clonotype was observed a handful of times. This chain connects TRBV20-1 to TRBJ2-3; a possible D gene is TRBD2 (6 bases). Germline loops: CDR1 DFQATT, CDR2 SNEGSKA (reference sequence). The V end lost 4 bases, the J end lost 2 bases, and 16 bases lay between the germline ends. This CDR3 has 15 amino acids. As DNA, the CDR3 is TGCAGTGCTACCTCACAGAGGACTATCACAGATACGCAGTATTTT. Translated: CSATSQRTITDTQYF.

The chain is built from TRBV7-2 and TRBJ2-4; 13 bases are a match to TRBD2. Losses at the gene ends were 5 bases for V and 13 bases for J; bases not matched to a gene: 14. Germline CDR1 SGHTA, CDR2 FQGNSA. The CDR3 spans 16 residues. CDR3 sequence reads: CASSQGLAGPYNEQYF. DNA of the CDR3: TGTGCCAGCAGCCAGGGACTAGCGGGGCCCTACAATGAGCAGTACTTC.

As for this clonotype: An end of the junction does not agree with germline; a read error may underlie this. V gene TRBV7-2 combines with J gene TRBJ2-7; 12 nucleotides match TRBD1. The CDR3 contains 17 residues. Germline V gives CDR1 SGHTA, CDR2 FQGNSA. The CDR3 sequence is CASSFKGAGTGGDERYF. CDR3 DNA: TGTGCCAGCAGCTTTAAAGGGGCCGGGACAGGGGGCGACGAGCGGTACTTC.

This clonotype was counted only a few times. V and J are TRBV4-1 and TRBJ2-5; 7 nucleotides agree with TRBD2. Germline-derived CDR1 and CDR2 are MGHRA and YSYEKL. This CDR3 comprises 18 residues. V trimming: 0 bases; J trimming: 1 base; junction bases outside the gene matches: 11. Here the CDR3 DNA reads TGCGCCAGCAGCCAAGAACGTTCTAGCGGTGGAGTCCAAGAGACCCAGTACTTC. Its protein product is CASSQERSSGGVQETQYF.

The V gene is TRBV29-1, the J gene TRBJ2-1, with 9 positions matching TRBD2. J lost 1 base, V lost 4 bases, and 11 bases had no gene match. Germline V CDR1 and CDR2: SQVTM, ANQGSEA. This CDR3 is built from 17 residues. CDR3 protein: CSVGQPGLAYSYNEQFF. CDR3 nucleotide sequence: TGCAGCGTTGGGCAACCGGGACTAGCATATTCCTACAATGAGCAGTTCTTC.

This clonotype was seen only once. V is TRBV5-1 and J is TRBJ2-7; D assignment may be TRBD1 or TRBD2 (5 bases each). Germline CDR1 SGHRS, CDR2 YFSETQ. The CDR3 totals 17 residues. V dropped 3 bases and J dropped 2 bases, with 21 bases sitting between them. The CDR3 DNA sequence: TGCGCCAGCAGCTCTGGACTGGTCCCCTCGGACACCTACGAGCAGTACTTC. Protein: CASSSGLVPSDTYEQYF.

The rearrangement uses TRBV7-6 and TRBJ1-1; TRBD1 matches at 9 bases. The CDR3 length is 18 residues. Germline V gene lookup returns CDR1 SGHVS and CDR2 FNYEAQ. V dropped 5 bases and J dropped 2; count of bases not matched to a gene: 15. CDR3 in DNA: TGTGCCAGCAGCCTTATCCCAGTATCGGACAGGGGAAACACTGAAGCTTTCTTT. This sequence encodes CASSLIPVSDRGNTEAFF.

This clonotype was picked up a small number of times. The rearrangement links TRBV9 to TRBJ1-1; 9 bases map to TRBD1. Germline V gene data show CDR1 as SGDLS and CDR2 as YYNGEE. Germline trimming cut 3 bases from V and 5 bases from J; bases unmatched to any gene: 5. The CDR3 runs to 14 residues. For the CDR3, the DNA is TGTGCCAGCAGCGCACAGGGGGCGAGGACTGAAGCTTTCTTT. This encodes CASSAQGARTEAFF.

The chain links TRBV27 to TRBJ2-1; D tentatively reads TRBD1 or TRBD2 (5 bases each). The CDR3 is 13 amino acids. Deletions cut 6 bases from V and 6 bases from J, with 12 bases between. Germline V gene sequence: CDR1 MNHEY, CDR2 SMNVEV (reference sequence). In nucleotides, the CDR3 is TGTGCCAGCAGACTGGGACGCCGCAATGAGCAGTTCTTC. It encodes CASRLGRRNEQFF.

This clonotype showed up just a few times. This chain's CDR3 is CASSPFIDAEQFF. The CDR3 bases are TGTGCCAGCAGCCCCTTTATCGATGCTGAGCAGTTCTTC. The V gene is TRBV14, the J gene TRBJ2-1; D is uncertain. Germline CDR1 and CDR2: SGHDN and FVKESK. V shed 4 bases and J shed 9 bases, with 13 bases lying between them. This CDR3 is 13 amino acids long. Full variable domain (outside the CDR3, taken from reference TRBV14 and TRBJ2-1): EAGVTQFPSHSVIEKGQTVTLRCDPISGHDNLYWYRRVMGKEIKFLLHFVKESKQDESGMPNNRFLAERTGGTYSTLKVQPAELEDSGVYFCASSPFIDAEQFFGPGTRLTVL.

The genes are TRBV5-6 and TRBJ2-1; D might be TRBD1 or TRBD2, each matching 5 bases. CDR3 length: 14 amino acids. The V gene lost 5 bases and the J gene lost 7 bases, with 16 bases spanning the gap. The germline V gene encodes CDR1 SGHDT and CDR2 YYEEEE. CDR3 protein: CASSWPRDGNEQFF. CDR3 sequence (DNA): TGTGCCAGCAGTTGGCCCCGGGACGGGAATGAGCAGTTCTTC.

The chain employs TRBV7-9 and TRBJ2-7, with D unclear. CDR3 length equals 14 residues. Germline loops: CDR1 SEHNR, CDR2 FQNEAQ (reference sequence). V was clipped by 5 bases and J by 0 bases, with 11 bases between them. The CDR3 loop is CASSKEGVSYEQYF. The CDR3 nucleotides are TGTGCCAGCAGCAAAGAAGGTGTCTCCTACGAGCAGTACTTC.

This sequence joins TRBV20-1 and TRBJ2-3; 10 bases are a match to TRBD2. This CDR3 has 14 amino acids. V lost 6 bases and J lost 3; bases outside the gene matches: 6. Germline assignment: CDR1 DFQATT and CDR2 SNEGSKA (reference sequence). The DNA for the CDR3 is TGCAGTGCCCCTAGCGGGAGAGGGACAGATACGCAGTATTTT. This encodes CSAPSGRGTDTQYF.

This clonotype has a handful of counts. The chain links TRBV20-1 to TRBJ2-7, with 10 bases aligning to TRBD2. This CDR3 comprises 14 residues. V lost 4 bases to trimming and J lost 3 bases; unmatched junction nucleotides: 6. The germline CDR1 and CDR2 sequences are DFQATT and SNEGSKA (reference sequence). The CDR3 protein is CSANPTSGLYEQYF. CDR3 in DNA: TGCAGTGCTAACCCGACTAGCGGGCTCTACGAGCAGTACTTC.

V usage is TRBV6-1 and J usage is TRBJ2-2; 14 bases align to TRBD2. The CDR3 is 16 amino acids. Germline loops: CDR1 MNHNS, CDR2 SASEGT. Trimming removed 6 bases from V and 7 bases from J; junction bases left unmatched: 7. DNA of the CDR3: TGTGCCAGCAGATCGGGGACTAGCGGGGGAATCGGGGAGCTGTTTTTT. It specifies CASRSGTSGGIGELFF.

This clonotype has only a few counts. The chain is built from TRBV28 and TRBJ2-2; D gene unclear. The CDR3 runs to 11 residues. CDR1 and CDR2 from the germline V gene are MDHEN and SYDVKM. Trimming pared 10 bases from V and 2 bases from J, leaving 5 bases between. CDR3 sequence reads: CATSNTGELFF. The CDR3 coding sequence is TGTGCCACAAGTAACACCGGGGAGCTGTTTTTT.

The chain joins TRBV24-1 to TRBJ2-3; 11 bases agree with TRBD1. J lost 3 bases, V lost 10 bases, and 5 bases had no gene match. The germline V gene encodes CDR1 KGHDR and CDR2 SFDVKD. The CDR3 runs 14 residues. The CDR3 region has the DNA TGTGCCACACGGGACAGGGGGATGACAGATACGCAGTATTTT. Translating gives CATRDRGMTDTQYF.

The rearrangement uses TRBV27 and TRBJ1-2; 7 bases fit TRBD1. CDR1 is MNHEY, CDR2 SMNVEV, per germline (reference sequence). The ends lost 6 bases at V and 5 bases at J; junction bases unmatched: 9. This CDR3 spans 14 amino acids. CDR3 nucleotides: TGTGCCAGCAGCGAACAGGGGAGACCGTATGGCTACACCTTC. It codes for CASSEQGRPYGYTF.

With regard to this clonotype: A much bigger clone sits one base away, suggesting this may be a read error. The rearrangement links TRBV6-5 to TRBJ2-1; D is perhaps TRBD1 (6 bases). The V gene lost 4 bases and the J gene lost 1 base, with 26 bases spanning the gap. Germline V gene sequence: CDR1 MNHEY, CDR2 SVGAGI. The CDR3 contains 20 residues. The CDR3 is CASSSGRNTGTLLSYNEQFF. DNA for the CDR3: TGTGCCAGCAGTTCTGGTCGGAATACCGGGACACTTCTATCCTACAATGAGCAGTTCTTC.

The chain employs TRBV5-1 and TRBJ2-5; 8 bases fit TRBD2. CDR1 is SGHRS and CDR2 is YFSETQ in the germline V gene. CDR3 length equals 16 residues. V lost 4 bases to trimming and J lost 1 base; unmatched junction nucleotides: 9. The CDR3 bases are TGCGCCAGCAGCCCACGCTCGCGGGGGGCCCAAGAGACCCAGTACTTC. It encodes CASSPRSRGAQETQYF.